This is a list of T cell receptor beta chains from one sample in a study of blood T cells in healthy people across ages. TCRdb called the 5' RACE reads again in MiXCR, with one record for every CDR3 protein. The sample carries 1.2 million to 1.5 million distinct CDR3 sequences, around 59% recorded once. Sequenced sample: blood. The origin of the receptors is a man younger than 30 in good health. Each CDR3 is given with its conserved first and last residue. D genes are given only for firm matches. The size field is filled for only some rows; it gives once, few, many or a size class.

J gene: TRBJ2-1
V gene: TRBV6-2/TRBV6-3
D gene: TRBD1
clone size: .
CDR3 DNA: TGTGCCAGCAGTCCGCCAACCGGGACAGGGGTCAATGAGCAGTTCTTC
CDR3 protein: CASSPPTGTGVNEQFF

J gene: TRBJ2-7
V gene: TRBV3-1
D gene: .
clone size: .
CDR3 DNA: TGTGCCAGCAGCCAAGGGCTAGCTTTTGAATACGAGCAGTACTTC
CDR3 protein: CASSQGLAFEYEQYF

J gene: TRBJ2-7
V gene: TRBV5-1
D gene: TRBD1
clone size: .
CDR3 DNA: TGCGCCAGCAGCTTGGCTGCGACAGGGGTATACGAGCAGTACTTC
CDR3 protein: CASSLAATGVYEQYF

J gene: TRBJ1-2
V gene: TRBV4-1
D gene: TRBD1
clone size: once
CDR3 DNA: TGCGCCAGCGGCCAGACCGGGACAGACTATGGCTACACCTTC
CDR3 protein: CASGQTGTDYGYTF

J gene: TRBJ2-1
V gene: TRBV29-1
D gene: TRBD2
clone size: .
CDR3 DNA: TGCAGCGCCTCGAGACTAGCGACCTACAATGAGCAGTTCTTC
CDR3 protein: CSASRLATYNEQFF

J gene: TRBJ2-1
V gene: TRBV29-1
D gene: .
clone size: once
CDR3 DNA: TGCAGCGTTGAAGGTACAGCTCTCTACAATGAGCGGTTCTTC
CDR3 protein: CSVEGTALYNERFF

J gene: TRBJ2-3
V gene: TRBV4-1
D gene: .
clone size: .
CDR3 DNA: TGCGCCAGCAGCAATAGGGGGGCGGATACGCGGTATTTT
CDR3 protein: CASSNRGADTRYF

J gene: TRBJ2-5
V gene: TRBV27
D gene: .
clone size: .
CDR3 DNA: TGTGCCAGCAGTTCTAATTGGAGGGGGGATCAAGAGACCCAGTACTTC
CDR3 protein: CASSSNWRGDQETQYF

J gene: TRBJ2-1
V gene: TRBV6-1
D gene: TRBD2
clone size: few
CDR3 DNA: TGTGCCAGCAGAGAGATCGGGGGGGCTCGTGAGCAGTTCTTC
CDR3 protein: CASREIGGAREQFF

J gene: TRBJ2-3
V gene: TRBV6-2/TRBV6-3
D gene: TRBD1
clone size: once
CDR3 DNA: TGTGCCAGCGTAAAGACAGGGAGCACAGATACGCAGTATTTT
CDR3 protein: CASVKTGSTDTQYF

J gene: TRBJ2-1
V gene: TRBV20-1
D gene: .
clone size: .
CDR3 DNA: TGCAGTGCTAGAGATGTACGGGCGGACAATGAGCAGTTCTTC
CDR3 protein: CSARDVRADNEQFF

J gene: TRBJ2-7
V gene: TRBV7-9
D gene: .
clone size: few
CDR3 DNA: TGTGCCAGCAGCTTGATAGTTTCCTACGAGCAGTACTTC
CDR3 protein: CASSLIVSYEQYF

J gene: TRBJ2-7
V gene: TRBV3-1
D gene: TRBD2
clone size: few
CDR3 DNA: TGTGCCAGCAGCGAACGGACTAGCTGGCGCGAGCAGTACTTC
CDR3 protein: CASSERTSWREQYF

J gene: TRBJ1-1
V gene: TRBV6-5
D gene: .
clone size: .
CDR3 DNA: TGTGCCAGCAGTTACAGGTGGGCTTTCTTT
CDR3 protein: CASSYRWAFF

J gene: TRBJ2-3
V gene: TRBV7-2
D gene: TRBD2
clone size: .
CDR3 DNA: TGTGCCAGCAGCTCTAGTAGGACTAGCGGGAGGGCCGTAGATACGCAGTATTTT
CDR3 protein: CASSSSRTSGRAVDTQYF

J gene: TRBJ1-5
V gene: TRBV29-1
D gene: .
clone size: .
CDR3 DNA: TGCAGCGTTGACGGGGGGGGAGTGAATCAGCCCCAGCATTTT
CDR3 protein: CSVDGGGVNQPQHF

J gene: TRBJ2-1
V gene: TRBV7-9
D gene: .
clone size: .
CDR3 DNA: TGTGCCAGCAGCTTAATATCGGGGGCTACCTACAATGAGCAGTTCTTC
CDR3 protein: CASSLISGATYNEQFF

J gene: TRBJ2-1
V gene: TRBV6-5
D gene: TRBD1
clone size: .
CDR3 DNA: TGTGCCAGCAGTTCCGGGACAGGGGGCTCGATACAGTTCTTC
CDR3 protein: CASSSGTGGSIQFF

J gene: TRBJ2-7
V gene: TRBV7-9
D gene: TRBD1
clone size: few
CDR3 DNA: TGTGCCAGCAGCTTAGTTGGACAGGCTTCCTACGAGCAGTACTTC
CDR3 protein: CASSLVGQASYEQYF

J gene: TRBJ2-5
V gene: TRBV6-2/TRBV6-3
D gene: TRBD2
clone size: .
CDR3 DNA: TGTGCCAGCAGTTGGGGACTAGACGAGACCCAGTACTTC
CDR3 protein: CASSWGLDETQYF

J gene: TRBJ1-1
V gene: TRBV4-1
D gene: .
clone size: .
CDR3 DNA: TGCGCCAGCAGCCAACCCCGGACAGCCATGAACACTGAAGCTTTCTTT
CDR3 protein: CASSQPRTAMNTEAFF

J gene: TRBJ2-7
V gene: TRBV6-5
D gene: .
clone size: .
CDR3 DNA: TGTGCCAGCAGGGCAGTGGGACACTCCTACGAGCAGTACTTC
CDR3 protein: CASRAVGHSYEQYF

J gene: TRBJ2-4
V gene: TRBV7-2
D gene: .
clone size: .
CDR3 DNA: TGTGCCAGCAGCCCACTAGCTCTAGCCAAAAACATTCAGTACTTC
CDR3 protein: CASSPLALAKNIQYF

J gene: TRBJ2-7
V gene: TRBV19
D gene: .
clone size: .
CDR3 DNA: TGTGCCAGTAGTATGGTCGGCAGGGACCCTAACGAGCAGTACTTC
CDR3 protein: CASSMVGRDPNEQYF

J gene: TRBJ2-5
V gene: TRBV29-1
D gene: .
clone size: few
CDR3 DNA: TGCAGCGTTGAAGATCTCTTTCGACAAGAGACCCAGTACTTC
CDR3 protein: CSVEDLFRQETQYF

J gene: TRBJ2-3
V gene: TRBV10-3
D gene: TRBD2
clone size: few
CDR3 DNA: TGTGCCATCAAAAGCGGGGGCCTCACAGATACGCAGTATTTT
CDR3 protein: CAIKSGGLTDTQYF

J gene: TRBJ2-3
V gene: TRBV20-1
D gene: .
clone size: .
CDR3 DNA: TGCAGTGCTAGAGCACCTAAGGACTACTGGACAGATACGCAGTATTTT
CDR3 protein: CSARAPKDYWTDTQYF

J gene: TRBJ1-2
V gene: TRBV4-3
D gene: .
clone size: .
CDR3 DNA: TGCGCCAGCAGCCGACTGAACGGGGGTCGGAACTATGGCTACACCTTC
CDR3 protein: CASSRLNGGRNYGYTF

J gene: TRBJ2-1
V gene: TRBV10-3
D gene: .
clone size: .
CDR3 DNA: TGTGCCATCAGTTTAAGTAGCGTTAGCAATGAGCAGTTCTTC
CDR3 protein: CAISLSSVSNEQFF

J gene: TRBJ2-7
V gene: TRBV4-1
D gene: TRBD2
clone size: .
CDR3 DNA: TGCGCCAGCAGCCAAGCGACTAGCGGGATCCCCGAGCAGTACTTC
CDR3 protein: CASSQATSGIPEQYF

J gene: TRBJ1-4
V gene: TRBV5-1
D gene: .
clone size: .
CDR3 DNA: TGCGCCAGCAGCTTGGCCAGGGGCAGAAGTGGAGAGAATGAAAAACTGTTTTTT
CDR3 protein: CASSLARGRSGENEKLFF